This T cell receptor (beta chain) originates from a study of blood T cells in healthy people across ages. The study, taken as a whole, reports: TCR beta diversity, measured per million T cells, fell in a roughly linear way with age.

A remark on this clonotype: What it binds is unknown.

This CDR3 is 14 amino acids long. Primers used in a second PCR of roughly 6 to 11 cycles were a sample-barcoded 5' primer and a J-beta primer mix. TCRdb passed the 5' RACE reads through MiXCR, listing each CDR3 protein once. The repertoire holds 550,000 to 650,000 distinct CDR3 sequences, with around 27% as singletons. Drawing of peripheral blood yielded 8.5 to 10 milliliters from each donor. The same sample was also studied in work on T cells of mothers and their children. Per that paper: No clones detected were persistent microchimeric T cell clones.

Sequenced input: blood. The chain combines TRBV21-1 with TRBJ2-7. TRBV21-1 is flagged as a pseudogene. The receptor was derived from a boy aged 2 to 9 in good health. For the CDR3, the DNA is TGTGCCAGCAGCAAAGAACAGGGCCCCTACGAGCAGTACTTC. Its protein is CASSKEQGPYEQYF.